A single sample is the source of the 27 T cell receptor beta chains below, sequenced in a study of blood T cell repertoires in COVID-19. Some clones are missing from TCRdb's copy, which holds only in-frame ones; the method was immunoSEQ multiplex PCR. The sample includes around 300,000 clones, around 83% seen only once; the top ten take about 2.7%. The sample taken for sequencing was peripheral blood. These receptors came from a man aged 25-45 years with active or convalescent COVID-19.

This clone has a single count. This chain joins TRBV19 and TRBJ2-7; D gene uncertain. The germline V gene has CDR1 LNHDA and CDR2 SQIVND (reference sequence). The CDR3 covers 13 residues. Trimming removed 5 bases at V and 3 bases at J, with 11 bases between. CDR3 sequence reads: CASSDQVGYEQYF. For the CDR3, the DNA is TGTGCCAGTAGTGATCAGGTAGGCTACGAGCAGTACTTC. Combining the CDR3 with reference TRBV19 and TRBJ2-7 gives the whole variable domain DGGITQSPKYLFRKEGQNVTLSCEQNLNHDAMYWYRQDPGQGLRLIYYSQIVNDFQKGDIAEGYSVSREKKESFPLTVTSAQKNPTAFYLCASSDQVGYEQYFGPGTRLTVT.

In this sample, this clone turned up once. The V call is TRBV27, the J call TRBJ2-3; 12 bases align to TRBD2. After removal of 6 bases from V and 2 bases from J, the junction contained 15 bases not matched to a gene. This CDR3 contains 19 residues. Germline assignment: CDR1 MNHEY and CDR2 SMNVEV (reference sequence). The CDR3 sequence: CASSISTSGRSPPTDTQYF. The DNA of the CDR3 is TGTGCCAGCAGCATTTCGACTAGCGGGAGATCACCACCCACAGATACGCAGTATTTT.

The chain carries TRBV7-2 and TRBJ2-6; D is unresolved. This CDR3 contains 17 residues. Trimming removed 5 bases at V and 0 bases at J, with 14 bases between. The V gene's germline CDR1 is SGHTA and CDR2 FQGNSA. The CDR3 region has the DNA TGTGCCAGCAGCATCGCCAGGCTTCACTCTGGGGCCAACGTCCTGACTTTC. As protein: CASSIARLHSGANVLTF.

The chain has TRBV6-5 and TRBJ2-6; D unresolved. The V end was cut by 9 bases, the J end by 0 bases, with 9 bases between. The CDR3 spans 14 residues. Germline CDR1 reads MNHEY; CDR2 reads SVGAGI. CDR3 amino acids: CASQVGSGANVLTF. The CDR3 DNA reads TGTGCCAGTCAGGTGGGCTCTGGGGCCAACGTCCTGACTTTC.

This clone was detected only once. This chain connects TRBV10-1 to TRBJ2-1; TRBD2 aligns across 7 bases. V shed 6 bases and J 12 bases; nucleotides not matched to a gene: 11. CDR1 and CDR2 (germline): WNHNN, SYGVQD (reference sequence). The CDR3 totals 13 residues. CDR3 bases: TGCGCCAGCAGGGAAGGACTAGTGATGAGGCAGTTCTTC. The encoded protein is CASREGLVMRQFF.

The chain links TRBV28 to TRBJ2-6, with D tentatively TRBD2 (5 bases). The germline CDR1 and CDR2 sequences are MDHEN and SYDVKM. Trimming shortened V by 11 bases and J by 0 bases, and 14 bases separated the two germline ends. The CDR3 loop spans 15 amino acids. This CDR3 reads CASGLDYSGANVLTF. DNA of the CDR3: TGTGCCTCCGGGCTAGACTACTCTGGGGCCAACGTCCTGACTTTC.

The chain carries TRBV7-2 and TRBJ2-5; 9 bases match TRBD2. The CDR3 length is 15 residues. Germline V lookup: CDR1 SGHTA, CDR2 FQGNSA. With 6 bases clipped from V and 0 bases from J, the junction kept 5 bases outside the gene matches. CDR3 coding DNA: TGTGCCAGCAGTCCCCAGCGGGGGGACCAAGAGACCCAGTACTTC. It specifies CASSPQRGDQETQYF.

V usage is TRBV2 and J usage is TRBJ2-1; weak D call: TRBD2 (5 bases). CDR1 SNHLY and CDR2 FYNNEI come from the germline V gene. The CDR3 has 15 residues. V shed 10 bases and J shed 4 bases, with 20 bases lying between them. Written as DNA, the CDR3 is TGTGCCAATAAGGAGGACGGAGCAACTTACAATGAGCAGTTCTTC. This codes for CANKEDGATYNEQFF.

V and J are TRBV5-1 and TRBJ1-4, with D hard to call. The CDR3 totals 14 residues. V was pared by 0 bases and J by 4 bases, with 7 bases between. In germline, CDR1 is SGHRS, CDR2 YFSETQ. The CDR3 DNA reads TGCGCCAGCAGCTTGGAACAGATTAATGAAAAACTGTTTTTT. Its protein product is CASSLEQINEKLFF.

The CDR3 DNA reads TGTGCCAGCAGCCAAGACATTGCAGGAGGTGAGCAGTACTTC. Protein: CASSQDIAGGEQYF. The chain links TRBV3-1 (or the pseudogene TRBV3-2) to TRBJ2-7, with D maybe TRBD2 (5 bases). V lost 0 bases to trimming and J lost 7 bases, with 13 bases between them. This CDR3 contains 14 residues. Germline CDR1 and CDR2: LGHDT and YNNKEL (reference sequence).

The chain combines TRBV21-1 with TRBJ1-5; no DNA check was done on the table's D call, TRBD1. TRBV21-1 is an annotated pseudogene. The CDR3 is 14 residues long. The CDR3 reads CATPHKGHHQPQHF. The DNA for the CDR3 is TGTGCCACCCCCCACAAGGGGCACCATCAGCCCCAGCATTTT.

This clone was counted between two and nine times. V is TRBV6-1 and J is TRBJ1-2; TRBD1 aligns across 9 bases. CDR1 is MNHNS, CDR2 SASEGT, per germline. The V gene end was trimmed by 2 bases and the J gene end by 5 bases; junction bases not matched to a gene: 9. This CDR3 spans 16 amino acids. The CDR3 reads CASSEPGTGTRYGYTF. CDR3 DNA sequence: TGTGCCAGCAGTGAACCGGGGACAGGGACGAGGTATGGCTACACCTTC.

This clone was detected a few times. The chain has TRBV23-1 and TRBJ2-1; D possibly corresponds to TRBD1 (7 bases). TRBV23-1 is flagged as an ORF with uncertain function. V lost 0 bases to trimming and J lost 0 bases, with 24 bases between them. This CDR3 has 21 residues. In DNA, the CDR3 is TGCGCCAGCAGTCAATCTCCCGGACGCAGGGGGACTCCCAGCTCCTACAATGAGCAGTTCTTC. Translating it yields CASSQSPGRRGTPSSYNEQFF.

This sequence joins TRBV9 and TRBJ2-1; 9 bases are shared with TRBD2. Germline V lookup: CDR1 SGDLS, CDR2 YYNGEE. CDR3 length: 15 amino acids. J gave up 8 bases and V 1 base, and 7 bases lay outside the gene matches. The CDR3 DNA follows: TGTGCCAGCAGCGTAATTAGCGGGAGTAGGGATGAGCAGTTCTTC. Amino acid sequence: CASSVISGSRDEQFF.

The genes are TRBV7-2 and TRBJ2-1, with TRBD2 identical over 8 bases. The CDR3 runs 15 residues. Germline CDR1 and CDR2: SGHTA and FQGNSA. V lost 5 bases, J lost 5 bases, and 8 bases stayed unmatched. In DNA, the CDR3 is TGTGCCAGCAGCCCGAGCAGCGGGAGACACAATGAGCAGTTCTTC. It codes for CASSPSSGRHNEQFF.

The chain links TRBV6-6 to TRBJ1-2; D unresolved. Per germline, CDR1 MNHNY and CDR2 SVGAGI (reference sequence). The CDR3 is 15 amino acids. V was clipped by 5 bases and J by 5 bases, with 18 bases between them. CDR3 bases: TGTGCCAGCAGTACCCAGAATGCCGAACGATATGGCTACACCTTC. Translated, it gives CASSTQNAERYGYTF.

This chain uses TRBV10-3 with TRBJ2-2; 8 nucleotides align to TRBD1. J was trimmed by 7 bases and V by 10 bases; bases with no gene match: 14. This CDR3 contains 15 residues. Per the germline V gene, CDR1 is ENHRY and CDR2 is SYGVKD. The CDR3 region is CATVTRTGGSGELFF. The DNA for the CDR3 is TGTGCCACCGTAACCCGTACAGGGGGAAGCGGGGAGCTGTTTTTT.

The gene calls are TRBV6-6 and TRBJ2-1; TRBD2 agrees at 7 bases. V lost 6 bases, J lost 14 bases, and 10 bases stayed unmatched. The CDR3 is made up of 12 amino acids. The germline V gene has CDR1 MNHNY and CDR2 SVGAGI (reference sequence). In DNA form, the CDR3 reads TGTGCCAGCAGAGCCGGACTAGAGAGGGAGTTCTTC. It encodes CASRAGLEREFF.

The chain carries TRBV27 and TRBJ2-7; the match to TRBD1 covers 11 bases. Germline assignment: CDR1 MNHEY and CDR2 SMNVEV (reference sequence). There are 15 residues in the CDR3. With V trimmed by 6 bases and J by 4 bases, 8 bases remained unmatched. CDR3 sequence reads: CASSRTGGGGYEQYF. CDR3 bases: TGTGCCAGCAGCCGGACAGGGGGCGGCGGGTACGAGCAGTACTTC.

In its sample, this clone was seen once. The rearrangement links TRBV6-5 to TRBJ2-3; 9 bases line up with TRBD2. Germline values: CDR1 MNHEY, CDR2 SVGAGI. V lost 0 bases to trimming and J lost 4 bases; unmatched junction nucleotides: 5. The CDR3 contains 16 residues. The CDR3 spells CASSYSGGRAADTQYF. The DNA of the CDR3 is TGTGCCAGCAGTTACTCCGGCGGGAGGGCCGCAGATACGCAGTATTTT.

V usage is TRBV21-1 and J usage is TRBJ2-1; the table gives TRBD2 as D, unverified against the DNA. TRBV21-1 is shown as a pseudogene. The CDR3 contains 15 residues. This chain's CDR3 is CASRELAEQYNEQFF. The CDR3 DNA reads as TGTGCCAGCCGTGAACTAGCGGAGCAATACAATGAGCAGTTCTTC.

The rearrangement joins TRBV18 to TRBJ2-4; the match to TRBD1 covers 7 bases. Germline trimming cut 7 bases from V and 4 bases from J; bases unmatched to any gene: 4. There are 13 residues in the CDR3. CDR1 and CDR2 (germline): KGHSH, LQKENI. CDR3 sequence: CASCRDSKNIQYF. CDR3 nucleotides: TGTGCCAGCTGTCGGGACAGTAAAAACATTCAGTACTTC.

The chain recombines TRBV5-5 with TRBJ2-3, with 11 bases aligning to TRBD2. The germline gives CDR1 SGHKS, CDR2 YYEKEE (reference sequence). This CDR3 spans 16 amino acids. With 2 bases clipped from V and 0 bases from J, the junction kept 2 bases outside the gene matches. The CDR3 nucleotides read TGTGCCAGCAGCTTCGGACTAGCGGGTAGCACAGATACGCAGTATTTT. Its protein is CASSFGLAGSTDTQYF.

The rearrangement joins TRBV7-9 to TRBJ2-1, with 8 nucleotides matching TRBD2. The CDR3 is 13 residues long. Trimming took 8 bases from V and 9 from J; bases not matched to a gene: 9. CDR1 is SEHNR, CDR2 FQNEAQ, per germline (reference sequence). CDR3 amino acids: CASLPGGDSEQFF. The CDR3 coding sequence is TGTGCCAGCCTGCCGGGAGGGGACTCTGAGCAGTTCTTC.

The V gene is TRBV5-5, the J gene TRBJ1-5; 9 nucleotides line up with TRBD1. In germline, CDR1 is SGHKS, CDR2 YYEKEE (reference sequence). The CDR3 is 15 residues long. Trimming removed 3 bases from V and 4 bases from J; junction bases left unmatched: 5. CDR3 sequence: CASSWGQGRNQPQHF. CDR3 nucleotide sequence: TGTGCCAGCAGCTGGGGACAGGGCCGAAATCAGCCCCAGCATTTT.

CDR3 DNA sequence: TGTGCCAGCAGTTTTTCCCTGGGGCAGAATAGCAATCAGCCCCAGCATTTT. It is translated as CASSFSLGQNSNQPQHF. V and J are TRBV28 and TRBJ1-5, with D tentatively TRBD1 (5 bases). The V gene lost 3 bases and the J gene lost 0 bases, with 15 bases spanning the gap. CDR1 MDHEN and CDR2 SYDVKM come from the germline V gene. The CDR3 runs to 17 residues.

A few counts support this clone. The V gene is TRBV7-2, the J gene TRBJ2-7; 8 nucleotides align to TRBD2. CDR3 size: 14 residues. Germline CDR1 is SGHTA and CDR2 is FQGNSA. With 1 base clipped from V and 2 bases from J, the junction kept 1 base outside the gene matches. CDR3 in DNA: TGTGCCAGCAGCTTAGGGACTAGCCCCTACGAGCAGTACTTC. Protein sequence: CASSLGTSPYEQYF.